A single sample is the source of the 27 T cell receptor beta chains below, sequenced in a study of shared clonotypes between healthy human individuals. Sequencing used immunoSEQ multiplex PCR; TCRdb keeps in-frame clones, though not all of them. This table holds about 2 million clones, 85% to 95% found once. Naive CD8 cells lacked CD45RO, underwent positive selection for CCR7 and left out terminally differentiated effector memory CD45RA+ cells. The material sequenced was naive CD8+ T cells sorted from blood. These receptors originate from a man in his late teens or twenties in good health.

This chain connects TRBV11-2 to TRBJ2-1; no firm D call. The germline V and J ends were trimmed by 5 bases and 5 bases, with 10 bases remaining between them. The CDR3 consists of 13 residues. Looked up from germline, CDR1 is SGHAT and CDR2 is FQNNGV. The CDR3 here is CASSPDGNNEQFF. The CDR3 DNA reads as TGTGCCAGCAGCCCGGACGGAAACAATGAGCAGTTCTTC.

The V gene is TRBV4-1, the J gene TRBJ1-5; D is possibly TRBD1 (6 bases). Trimming left V 0 bases short and J 3 bases short, with 12 bases between. This CDR3 is built from 16 residues. CDR1 and CDR2 (germline): MGHRA, YSYEKL. The CDR3 DNA reads as TGCGCCAGCAGCCAAGAGGGTCCAGGGGACAATCAGCCCCAGCATTTT. Translating it yields CASSQEGPGDNQPQHF.

V usage is TRBV5-4 and J usage is TRBJ1-1; D is unresolved. The germline V gene has CDR1 SGHNT and CDR2 YYREEE (reference sequence). The length of the CDR3 is 13 residues. Deletions cut 2 bases from V and 0 bases from J, with 5 bases between. The CDR3: CASSFMMNTEAFF. The CDR3 DNA reads TGTGCCAGCAGCTTCATGATGAACACTGAAGCTTTCTTT. The variable domain in full, with the rest retrieved from reference TRBV5-4 and TRBJ1-1, is ETGVTQSPTHLIKTRGQQVTLRCSSQSGHNTVSWYQQALGQGPQFIFQYYREEENGRGNFPPRFSGLQFPNYSSELNVNALELDDSALYLCASSFMMNTEAFFGQGTRLTVV.

The V and J genes are TRBV10-2 and TRBJ1-1; 7 nucleotides match TRBD1. The CDR3 is made up of 14 amino acids. The germline CDR1 and CDR2 sequences are WSHSY and SAAADI. J lost 0 bases, V lost 8 bases, and 6 bases had no gene match. In nucleotides, the CDR3 is TGCGCCAGCGGGATGGACAGGTTGAACACTGAAGCTTTCTTT. This codes for CASGMDRLNTEAFF.

The V gene is TRBV27, the J gene TRBJ2-3; perhaps TRBD1 as D (5 bases). The germline CDR1 and CDR2 sequences are MNHEY and SMNVEV (reference sequence). CDR3 length equals 13 residues. V was cut by 2 bases and J by 5 bases, with 8 bases left in between. CDR3: CASSLTDRDTQYF. The CDR3 DNA reads as TGTGCCAGCAGTTTAACAGACAGAGATACGCAGTATTTT.

This clone occurred once. Different DNA sequences within this sample yield the same CDR3. The J gene is TRBJ1-6, the V gene TRBV9; D possibly corresponds to TRBD1 (5 bases). There are 14 residues in the CDR3. Germline V gene lookup returns CDR1 SGDLS and CDR2 YYNGEE. V was cut by 0 bases and J by 7 bases, with 8 bases left in between. The CDR3, as DNA: TGTGCCAGCAGCGTAGGGGACCCAAATTCACCCCTCCACTTT. Amino acid sequence: CASSVGDPNSPLHF.

The chain joins TRBV12-5 to TRBJ1-1, with 9 bases lining up with TRBD1. CDR3 length: 16 residues. J gave up 1 base and V 4 bases, and 7 bases lay outside the gene matches. Germline V gene sequence: CDR1 LGHNT, CDR2 FRNRAP. Here the CDR3 reads CASGSTRGQGNTEAFF. CDR3 DNA: TGTGCTAGTGGTTCCACCAGGGGACAGGGGAACACTGAAGCTTTCTTT.

This clone occurred once. The chain uses TRBV5-6 and TRBJ2-7; 8 bases are shared with TRBD2. After removal of 2 bases from V and 2 bases from J, the junction contained 3 bases not matched to a gene. Germline CDR1 SGHDT, CDR2 YYEEEE. The CDR3 is 14 amino acids. The DNA of the CDR3 is TGTGCCAGCAGCTTTAGCGGGATCACCTACGAGCAGTACTTC. Translated, it gives CASSFSGITYEQYF. Variable domain in full (rest from reference TRBV5-6 and TRBJ2-7): DAGVTQSPTHLIKTRGQQVTLRCSPKSGHDTVSWYQQALGQGPQFIFQYYEEEERQRGNFPDRFSGHQFPNYSSELNVNALLLGDSALYLCASSFSGITYEQYFGPGTRLTVT.

In its sample, this clone was seen once. A clone one base away is much larger, so this may be a read error. The chain links TRBV28 to TRBJ1-1, with 9 bases lining up with TRBD1. With 6 bases clipped from V and 1 base from J, the junction kept 6 bases outside the gene matches. The CDR3 is made up of 15 amino acids. CDR1 and CDR2 from the germline V gene are MDHEN and SYDVKM. CDR3 DNA: TGTGCCAGCAGCCCAAGGACAGGGGCGAACACTGAAGCTTTCTTT. It codes for CASSPRTGANTEAFF.

The rearrangement joins TRBV27 to TRBJ2-1; a weak D match, TRBD2 (5 bases). This CDR3 contains 13 residues. Germline values: CDR1 MNHEY, CDR2 SMNVEV (reference sequence). The ends were cut back, 0 bases at V and 9 bases at J, with 9 bases in the middle. The CDR3, as DNA: TGTGCCAGCAGTTTATCCGGACTCGGTGAGCAGTTCTTC. Amino acids: CASSLSGLGEQFF.

The chain employs TRBV30 and TRBJ2-7; D tentatively fits TRBD1 or TRBD2 (5 bases each). Trimming took off 4 bases at V and 2 bases at J, with 15 bases between the two ends. The CDR3 is 14 residues long. Per the germline V gene, CDR1 is GTSNPN and CDR2 is SVGIG (reference sequence). The CDR3 sequence: CAWTEWDGAYEQYF. CDR3 nucleotides: TGTGCCTGGACCGAATGGGACGGAGCCTACGAGCAGTACTTC.

A remark on this clone: The sample has other DNA sequences that encode this CDR3 too. The V gene is TRBV5-6, the J gene TRBJ1-2; TRBD1 matches 11 bases. J was trimmed by 6 bases and V by 3 bases; bases with no gene match: 4. Germline V gives CDR1 SGHDT, CDR2 YYEEEE. This CDR3 is 14 amino acids long. CDR3 nucleotides: TGTGCCAGCAGCTCCGGGACAGGGGGGAATGGCTACACCTTC. It is translated as CASSSGTGGNGYTF.

A remark on this clone: The same CDR3 arises from other DNA sequences in this sample as well. This chain links TRBV27 with TRBJ2-7, with a tentative D call TRBD2 (5 bases). CDR3 length: 12 amino acids. V lost 9 bases and J 0 bases, leaving 9 bases between the germline ends. Per germline, CDR1 MNHEY and CDR2 SMNVEV (reference sequence). The CDR3 DNA reads as TGTGCCAGTTCGGGGAGCTCCTACGAGCAGTACTTC. It is translated as CASSGSSYEQYF.

This clone came up once. V and J are TRBV28 and TRBJ1-2; D uncertain. The germline V gene encodes CDR1 MDHEN and CDR2 SYDVKM. Trimming removed 6 bases at V and 4 bases at J, with 15 bases between. The CDR3 spans 14 residues. The CDR3 reads CASSPVGVGYGYTF. The CDR3 DNA reads as TGTGCCAGCAGCCCGGTGGGTGTAGGCTATGGCTACACCTTC.

The CDR3, as DNA: TGTGCCAGCAGCCCGGGACAGGGTATGGTCGGGGAGCTGTTTTTT. The encoded protein is CASSPGQGMVGELFF. V usage is TRBV21-1 and J usage is TRBJ2-2; the DNA was not used to check the table's D call, TRBD1. TRBV21-1 is classified as a pseudogene. The CDR3 runs to 15 residues.

For this clone: The identical CDR3 is also encoded by other nucleotide sequences in the sample. The chain joins TRBV30 to TRBJ2-7; 7 bases line up with TRBD1. In germline, CDR1 is GTSNPN, CDR2 SVGIG (reference sequence). The CDR3 spans 13 residues. Trimming cost V 0 bases and J 3 bases; bases outside gene matches: 2. DNA of the CDR3: TGTGCCTGGAGTGTACGACAGGGCTACGAGCAGTACTTC. It specifies CAWSVRQGYEQYF.

The chain carries TRBV27 and TRBJ2-7; unclear D gene. Germline V gene sequence: CDR1 MNHEY, CDR2 SMNVEV (reference sequence). Between the trimmed V and J ends, which lost 5 bases and 0 bases, there was a span of 11 bases. This CDR3 has 14 residues. The CDR3 DNA is TGTGCCAGCAGTGAGGCCTGGGGCTCCTACGAGCAGTACTTC. This encodes CASSEAWGSYEQYF.

This chain joins TRBV5-1 and TRBJ2-5; 9 bases map to TRBD1. This CDR3 is built from 15 residues. The germline V gene encodes CDR1 SGHRS and CDR2 YFSETQ. After removal of 0 bases from V and 5 bases from J, the junction contained 5 bases not matched to a gene. CDR3 nucleotide sequence: TGCGCCAGCAGCTTGGACAGGGGGCTTTGGGAGACCCAGTACTTC. Residues: CASSLDRGLWETQYF.

The genes are TRBV30 and TRBJ1-1, with D hard to call. This CDR3 is built from 14 residues. The V end lost 0 bases, the J end lost 5 bases, and 13 bases lay between the germline ends. CDR1 is GTSNPN and CDR2 is SVGIG in the germline V gene (reference sequence). CDR3 amino acids: CAWSVLGGRTEAFF. CDR3 coding DNA: TGTGCCTGGAGTGTTCTGGGAGGAAGGACTGAAGCTTTCTTT.

This sequence joins TRBV9 and TRBJ2-1; tentative D call: TRBD1 (5 bases). The length of the CDR3 is 15 residues. Trimming cost V 0 bases and J 7 bases, with 14 bases left between them. Germline CDR1 SGDLS, CDR2 YYNGEE. The CDR3 nucleotides read TGTGCCAGCAGCGTAGGGGGCGGACCGCGTAATGAGCAGTTCTTC. Its translation is CASSVGGGPRNEQFF.

This rearrangement joins TRBV5-6 to TRBJ1-5, with D maybe TRBD1 (5 bases). The length of the CDR3 is 15 residues. The germline gives CDR1 SGHDT, CDR2 YYEEEE. Trimming removed 0 bases from V and 0 bases from J, with 7 bases in between. The CDR3 DNA reads as TGTGCCAGCAGCTTGGCCAGGGATAGCAATCAGCCCCAGCATTTT. Its protein is CASSLARDSNQPQHF.

The J gene is TRBJ2-1, the V gene TRBV19; TRBD1 agrees at 8 bases. J lost 3 bases, V lost 6 bases, and 4 bases had no gene match. CDR3 length: 14 residues. Germline V CDR1 and CDR2: LNHDA, SQIVND (reference sequence). Here the CDR3 DNA reads TGTGCCAGTAGCCTGACAGGGGACTACAATGAGCAGTTCTTC. Protein sequence: CASSLTGDYNEQFF.

The chain employs TRBV27 and TRBJ1-2; TRBD1 matches at 7 bases. Germline-derived CDR1 and CDR2 are MNHEY and SMNVEV (reference sequence). V lost 3 bases and J lost 0; bases outside the gene matches: 4. This CDR3 contains 15 residues. CDR3 sequence (DNA): TGTGCCAGCAGTTTGACAGGGAAGACTAACTATGGCTACACCTTC. Translated, it gives CASSLTGKTNYGYTF.

The rearrangement uses TRBV28 and TRBJ2-7; D remains unclear. The CDR3 contains 14 residues. The germline V gene encodes CDR1 MDHEN and CDR2 SYDVKM. Deletions cut 6 bases from V and 3 bases from J, with 15 bases between. CDR3 bases: TGTGCCAGCAGGTCCGGGTCTAATAACTACGAGCAGTACTTC. This gives the protein CASRSGSNNYEQYF.

This clone was seen more than once but under ten times. The chain recombines TRBV6-1 with TRBJ1-2; D uncertain. The CDR3 runs 14 residues. V shed 2 bases and J shed 2 bases, with 9 bases lying between them. Germline V gene sequence: CDR1 MNHNS, CDR2 SASEGT. The CDR3, as DNA: TGTGCCAGCAGTGAACAACCAGCAAACTATGGCTACACCTTC. As protein: CASSEQPANYGYTF.

The chain joins TRBV14 to TRBJ1-2, with 9 bases identical to TRBD1. V lost 2 bases and J lost 4; bases outside the gene matches: 8. The CDR3 sequence is 16 residues long. The germline V gene encodes CDR1 SGHDN and CDR2 FVKESK. The CDR3 DNA reads TGTGCCAGCAGCCAAAGGTCGGGACAGGGTCCCTATGGCTACACCTTC. It translates to CASSQRSGQGPYGYTF.

The chain has TRBV29-1 and TRBJ2-1; D call uncertain. Trimming took 3 bases from V and 0 from J, leaving 18 bases between them. Germline values: CDR1 SQVTM, CDR2 ANQGSEA. This CDR3 is built from 17 residues. The CDR3 DNA follows: TGCAGCGTTGAGGGCGGCAGCCATCCAAGCTCCTACAATGAGCAGTTCTTC. Translated, it gives CSVEGGSHPSSYNEQFF.